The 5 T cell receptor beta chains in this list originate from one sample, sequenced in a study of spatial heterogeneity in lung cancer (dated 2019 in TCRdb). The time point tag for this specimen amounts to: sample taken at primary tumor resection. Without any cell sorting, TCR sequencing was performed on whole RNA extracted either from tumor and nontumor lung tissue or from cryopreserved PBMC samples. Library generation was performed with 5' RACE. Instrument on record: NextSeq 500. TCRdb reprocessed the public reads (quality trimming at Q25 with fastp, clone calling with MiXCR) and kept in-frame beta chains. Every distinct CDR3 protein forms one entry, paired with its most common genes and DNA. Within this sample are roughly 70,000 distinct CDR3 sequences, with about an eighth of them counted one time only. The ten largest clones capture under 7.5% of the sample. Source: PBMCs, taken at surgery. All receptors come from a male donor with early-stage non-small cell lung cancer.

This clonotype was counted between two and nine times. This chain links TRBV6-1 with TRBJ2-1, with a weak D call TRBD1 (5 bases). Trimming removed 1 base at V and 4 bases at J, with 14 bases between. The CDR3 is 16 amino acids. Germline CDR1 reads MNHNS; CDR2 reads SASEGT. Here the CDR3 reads CASSEGPTDVYNEQFF. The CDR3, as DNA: TGTGCCAGCAGTGAAGGGCCGACAGACGTATACAATGAGCAGTTCTTC.

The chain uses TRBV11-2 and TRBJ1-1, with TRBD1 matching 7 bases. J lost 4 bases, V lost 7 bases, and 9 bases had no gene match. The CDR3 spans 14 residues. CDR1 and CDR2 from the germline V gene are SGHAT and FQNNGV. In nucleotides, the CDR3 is TGTGCCAGCAACCAGGGGGGGTCCAGCACTGAAGCTTTCTTT. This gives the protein CASNQGGSSTEAFF.

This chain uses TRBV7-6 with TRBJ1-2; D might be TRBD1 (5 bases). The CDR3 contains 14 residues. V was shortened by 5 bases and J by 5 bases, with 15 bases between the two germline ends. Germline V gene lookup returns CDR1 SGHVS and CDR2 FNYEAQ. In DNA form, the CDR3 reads TGTGCCAGCAGCCCACCCGACAGATTGTATGGCTACACCTTC. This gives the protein CASSPPDRLYGYTF.

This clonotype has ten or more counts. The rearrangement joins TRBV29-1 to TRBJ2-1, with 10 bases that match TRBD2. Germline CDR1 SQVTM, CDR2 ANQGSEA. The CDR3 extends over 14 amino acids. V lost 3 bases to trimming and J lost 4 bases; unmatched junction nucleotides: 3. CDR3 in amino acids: CSVEGLAPYNEQFF. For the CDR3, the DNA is TGCAGCGTTGAGGGACTAGCGCCATACAATGAGCAGTTCTTC.

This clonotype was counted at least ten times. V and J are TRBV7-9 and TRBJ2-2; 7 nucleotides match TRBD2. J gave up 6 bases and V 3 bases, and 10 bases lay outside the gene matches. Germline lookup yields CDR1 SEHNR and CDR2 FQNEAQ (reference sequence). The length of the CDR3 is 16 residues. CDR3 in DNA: TGTGCCAGCAGCTTTCCGGAAGCGGGGCGCGCCGGGGAGCTGTTTTTT. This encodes CASSFPEAGRAGELFF.